The source of this T cell receptor (beta chain) is a study of T cell responses to AZD1222 COVID-19 vaccine. Study findings and constraints: Just five to seven people given AZD1222 tested seropositive at baseline.

Germline V gene data show CDR1 as SNHLY and CDR2 as FYNNEI. This CDR3 spans 13 amino acids. Trimming took 4 bases from V and 5 from J, leaving 11 bases between them. Comments on this clone: Its antigen is unknown.

The repertoire was sequenced with immunoSEQ multiplex PCR; TCRdb's copy has only in-frame clones and lacks some. The sample holds some 130,000 clones, around 84% seen once. This specimen was peripheral blood, taken on day 0 of AZD1222 vaccination. This receptor was identified in an adult in good health. This rearrangement joins TRBV2 to TRBJ1-2; no definite D call. The CDR3 sequence: CASSAGDLYGYTF. The CDR3 DNA reads TGTGCCAGCAGTGCTGGAGACCTATATGGCTACACCTTC.